What follows are 27 T cell receptor beta chains derived from one specimen sequenced in a study of identical twins. One entry per CDR3 protein results from TCRdb running MiXCR on the 5' RACE reads. The repertoire consists of 650,000 to 800,000 distinct CDR3 sequences, with 8.6% occurring once and the leading ten covering 0.85% to 1%. The same specimen was also included in a second study, on yellow fever vaccine responses in identical twins.

The sequencing input was PBMCs. The receptors here all came from a woman in her late teens or twenties in good health.

In its sample, this clonotype was seen many times. This chain's CDR3 is CASSFRYNEQFF. CDR3 in DNA: TGTGCCAGCAGTTTCCGGTACAATGAGCAGTTCTTC. This chain connects TRBV12-3 or TRBV12-4 to TRBJ2-1; no definite D call. This CDR3 is 12 amino acids long. V was cut by 3 bases and J by 4 bases, with 4 bases left in between.

This clonotype was seen only a few times. This rearrangement joins TRBV9 to TRBJ2-3; 14 positions agree with TRBD2. V was clipped by 3 bases and J by 5 bases; unmatched bases: 8. The CDR3 sequence is 17 residues long. Germline V gene lookup returns CDR1 SGDLS and CDR2 YYNGEE. CDR3 in amino acids: CASSALTSGRAIDTQYF. The DNA for the CDR3 is TGTGCCAGCAGCGCCCTGACTAGCGGGAGGGCCATAGATACGCAGTATTTT.

Comment on this clonotype: This may come from a read error, since a much larger clone is one base off. V is TRBV24-1 and J is TRBJ2-7, with D unclear. The CDR3 has 13 residues. V lost 3 bases and J 6 bases, leaving 11 bases between the germline ends. CDR1 is KGHDR and CDR2 is SFDVKD in the germline V gene. The CDR3 here is CATSDPPGCEQYF. For the CDR3, the DNA is TGTGCCACCAGTGATCCGCCAGGCTGCGAGCAGTACTTC.

V is TRBV20-1 and J is TRBJ2-3; 11 nucleotides align to TRBD2. From germline, CDR1 is DFQATT and CDR2 SNEGSKA (reference sequence). The CDR3 is 15 residues long. Losses at the gene ends were 5 bases for V and 0 bases for J; bases not matched to a gene: 4. The DNA for the CDR3 is TGCAGTGCTGAAGGGACTAGCGGCAGCACAGATACGCAGTATTTT. Protein product: CSAEGTSGSTDTQYF.

In its sample, this clonotype was seen a few times. The rearrangement joins TRBV19 to TRBJ2-5; TRBD1 might be the D (7 bases). The CDR3 spans 16 residues. Germline lookup yields CDR1 LNHDA and CDR2 SQIVND (reference sequence). V shed 6 bases and J shed 4 bases, with 21 bases lying between them. The chain's CDR3 is CASSRVGGGGIETQYF. DNA of the CDR3: TGTGCCAGTAGCCGAGTTGGAGGGGGCGGAATAGAGACCCAGTACTTC.

The rearrangement joins TRBV5-5 to TRBJ2-3; D uncertain. CDR1 is SGHKS and CDR2 is YYEKEE in the germline V gene (reference sequence). The CDR3 is 16 residues long. The V gene lost 2 bases and the J gene lost 2 bases, with 15 bases spanning the gap. CDR3 sequence (DNA): TGTGCCAGCAGCTTAGAGTCATGGCCCCCCACAGATACGCAGTATTTT. Residues: CASSLESWPPTDTQYF. Based on the CDR3 plus reference TRBV5-5 and TRBJ2-3, the full variable domain is DAGVTQSPTHLIKTRGQQVTLRCSPISGHKSVSWYQQVLGQGPQFIFQYYEKEERGRGNFPDRFSARQFPNYSSELNVNALLLGDSALYLCASSLESWPPTDTQYFGPGTRLTVL.

This clonotype was recorded at least ten times. The chain has TRBV6-1 and TRBJ2-1; 9 bases align to TRBD1. CDR1 and CDR2 from the germline V gene are MNHNS and SASEGT. The CDR3 runs 15 residues. V was pared by 6 bases and J by 10 bases, with 13 bases of the junction left unmatched. The chain's CDR3 is CASRSDRGLSREQFF. The CDR3 region has the DNA TGTGCCAGCAGGTCGGACAGGGGCCTCTCGAGGGAGCAGTTCTTC.

The chain carries TRBV7-2 and TRBJ1-4; unclear D gene. The length of the CDR3 is 15 residues. Germline lookup yields CDR1 SGHTA and CDR2 FQGNSA. With 3 bases removed from V and 7 bases from J, the gap between germline ends came to 15 bases. CDR3 coding DNA: TGTGCCAGCAGCTTCGGAGTGGGTAGTTTTGAAAAACTGTTTTTT. Its protein product is CASSFGVGSFEKLFF.

The sample holds many counts of this clonotype. This sequence joins TRBV10-3 and TRBJ2-7, with 8 bases fitting TRBD2. V shed 2 bases, J shed 3 bases, and the junction held 3 bases outside the gene matches. The V gene's germline CDR1 is ENHRY and CDR2 SYGVKD. CDR3 length equals 14 residues. This CDR3 reads CAISEGGGNYEQYF. The CDR3 DNA sequence: TGTGCCATCAGTGAGGGCGGGGGGAACTACGAGCAGTACTTC.

At least ten counts were recorded for this clonotype. The chain is built from TRBV9 and TRBJ2-1; TRBD1 might be the D (6 bases). Trimming removed 4 bases at V and 12 bases at J, with 14 bases between. This CDR3 comprises 12 residues. Germline V CDR1 and CDR2: SGDLS, YYNGEE. CDR3 coding DNA: TGTGCCAGCAGCTTCTCCGGGACACTGCAGTTCTTC. Translation gives CASSFSGTLQFF.

This clonotype was found a few times. This rearrangement joins TRBV28 to TRBJ1-3; D is uncertain. This CDR3 spans 14 amino acids. CDR1 and CDR2 (germline): MDHEN, SYDVKM. Trimming stripped 8 bases from V and 0 bases from J, with 11 bases between. The CDR3 region is CASVVSGSGNTIYF. CDR3 nucleotides: TGTGCCAGCGTAGTGTCGGGCTCTGGAAACACCATATATTTT.

This clonotype was recorded many times. The chain joins TRBV12-3 or TRBV12-4 to TRBJ2-1; 7 bases map to TRBD1. This CDR3 comprises 13 residues. V dropped 6 bases and J dropped 8; count of bases not matched to a gene: 7. The CDR3 spells CASRRDSYDEQFF. The CDR3 DNA is TGTGCCAGCAGAAGGGACAGTTACGATGAGCAGTTCTTC.

This clonotype has a handful of counts. The chain combines TRBV7-8 with TRBJ2-2, with 8 bases aligning to TRBD2. The CDR3 is 16 amino acids. V lost 1 base, J lost 1 base, and 2 bases stayed unmatched. Germline values: CDR1 SGHVS, CDR2 FQNEAQ. CDR3 in DNA: TGTGCCAGCAGCTTAGGAGCGGGAGAGAACACCGGGGAGCTGTTTTTT. Its translation: CASSLGAGENTGELFF.

There are a few counts of this clonotype. This chain links TRBV10-3 with TRBJ2-7; a weak D match, TRBD1 (5 bases). The ends were cut back, 0 bases at V and 0 bases at J, with 9 bases in the middle. From germline, CDR1 is ENHRY and CDR2 SYGVKD. CDR3 size: 15 residues. The CDR3 DNA reads TGTGCCATCAGTGAGTCGGCAGGGATCTCCTACGAGCAGTACTTC. This translates into CAISESAGISYEQYF.

This clonotype occurred many times. The chain employs TRBV3-1 and TRBJ1-1, with a tentative D call TRBD1 (6 bases). CDR3 size: 16 residues. Germline V CDR1 and CDR2: LGHDT, YNNKEL (reference sequence). V shed 4 bases and J shed 1 base, with 16 bases lying between them. This CDR3 reads CASSPRQGLGNTEAFF. The CDR3 DNA reads as TGTGCCAGCAGCCCAAGGCAGGGGTTGGGGAACACTGAAGCTTTCTTT. The whole variable domain, filled in from reference TRBV3-1 and TRBJ1-1, reads DTAVSQTPKYLVTQMGNDKSIKCEQNLGHDTMYWYKQDSKKFLKIMFSYNNKELIINETVPNRFSPKSPDKAHLNLHINSLELGDSAVYFCASSPRQGLGNTEAFFGQGTRLTVV.

In this sample, this clonotype turned up a few times. The chain recombines TRBV7-2 with TRBJ2-5; D is ambiguous. The V end was cut by 8 bases, the J end by 3 bases, with 10 bases between. The CDR3 loop spans 12 amino acids. Germline CDR1 reads SGHTA; CDR2 reads FQGNSA. The CDR3 here is CASARKKETQYF. CDR3 bases: TGTGCCAGCGCCCGCAAGAAAGAGACCCAGTACTTC.

As to this clonotype: This sequence may be a read error, since a much larger clone differs from it by one base. The chain is built from TRBV4-1 and TRBJ2-1; 7 bases are shared with TRBD2. The V gene's germline CDR1 is MGHRA and CDR2 YSYEKL. The CDR3 extends over 17 amino acids. This chain's CDR3 is CASSQMGVRDYHNEQSF. The CDR3 nucleotides are TGCGCCAGCAGCCAAATGGGAGTCCGGGACTATCACAATGAGCAGTCCTTC.

This clonotype appeared a few times. The genes are TRBV18 and TRBJ2-5, with D perhaps TRBD2 (6 bases). This CDR3 contains 15 residues. Germline CDR1 and CDR2: KGHSH and LQKENI. V lost 3 bases, J lost 7 bases, and 18 bases lay in between. CDR3 bases: TGTGCCAGCTCACCGAAGGCGGGACCGGGCGCGACCCAGTACTTC. This sequence encodes CASSPKAGPGATQYF.

The genes are TRBV2 and TRBJ2-7; 9 bases match TRBD2. CDR3 size: 13 residues. The V gene's germline CDR1 is SNHLY and CDR2 FYNNEI. Losses at the gene ends were 6 bases for V and 3 bases for J; bases not matched to a gene: 3. The CDR3 DNA sequence: TGTGCCAGCAGGACTAGCGGCCACTACGAGCAGTACTTC. As protein: CASRTSGHYEQYF.

The CDR3 bases are TGTGCCAGCAGCCAAGACCGAGCGGCTATAGGGGTCTACAATGAGCAGTTCTTC. Its protein product is CASSQDRAAIGVYNEQFF. The chain links TRBV3-1 to TRBJ2-1; TRBD1 or TRBD2 may be the D gene (5 bases each). The CDR3 is 18 amino acids. The V end was cut by 0 bases, the J end by 3 bases, with 18 bases between. The germline V gene has CDR1 LGHDT and CDR2 YNNKEL (reference sequence).

The chain recombines TRBV20-1 with TRBJ2-7; either TRBD1 or TRBD2 may supply D (6 bases each). Germline CDR1 reads DFQATT; CDR2 reads SNEGSKA (reference sequence). The CDR3 length is 11 residues. Between the trimmed V and J ends, which lost 6 bases and 7 bases, there was a span of 13 bases. CDR3 sequence reads: CSAGEGGEQYF. CDR3 DNA sequence: TGCAGTGCAGGGGAAGGGGGGGAGCAGTACTTC.

This clonotype showed up just a few times. This chain links TRBV14 with TRBJ2-2; D tentatively fits TRBD1 or TRBD2 (5 bases each). There are 13 residues in the CDR3. V was clipped by 10 bases and J by 4 bases, with 13 bases between them. The germline V gene has CDR1 SGHDN and CDR2 FVKESK. CDR3 residues: CAIRGQLTGELFF. The CDR3, as DNA: TGTGCCATCCGGGGCCAGCTCACCGGGGAGCTGTTTTTT.

This clonotype was detected ten times or more. The V and J genes are TRBV7-9 and TRBJ1-6; D is uncertain. Trimming removed 0 bases from V and 9 bases from J, with 3 bases in between. The CDR3 is 12 amino acids. The germline gives CDR1 SEHNR, CDR2 FQNEAQ (reference sequence). The CDR3 here is CASSLAPSPLHF. CDR3 DNA: TGTGCCAGCAGCTTAGCGCCTTCACCCCTCCACTTT.

This clonotype was counted ten times or more. J is TRBJ2-7 and V is TRBV29-1; TRBD1 matches 11 bases. The CDR3 has 14 residues. V lost 4 bases to trimming and J lost 0 bases; unmatched junction nucleotides: 2. CDR1 is SQVTM, CDR2 ANQGSEA, per germline. CDR3 loop: CSVVGQGGSYEQYF. CDR3 sequence (DNA): TGCAGCGTTGTGGGACAGGGGGGCTCCTACGAGCAGTACTTC.

J is TRBJ2-1 and V is TRBV30, with unresolved D. CDR1 is GTSNPN, CDR2 SVGIG, per germline (reference sequence). There are 12 residues in the CDR3. Trimming stripped 4 bases from V and 4 bases from J, with 8 bases between. The chain's CDR3 is CAWTSSYNEQFF. Here the CDR3 DNA reads TGTGCCTGGACTAGTTCTTACAATGAGCAGTTCTTC. The full variable domain, in which reference TRBV30 and TRBJ2-1 provide the parts outside the CDR3, is SQTIHQWPATLVQPVGSPLSLECTVEGTSNPNLYWYRQAAGRGLQLLFYSVGIGQISSEVPQNLSASRPQDRQFILSSKKLLLSDSGFYLCAWTSSYNEQFFGPGTRLTVL.

The chain uses TRBV9 and TRBJ2-6; D possibly corresponds to TRBD1 (5 bases). This CDR3 contains 17 residues. Trimming removed 1 base from V and 0 bases from J, with 11 bases in between. Per the germline V gene, CDR1 is SGDLS and CDR2 is YYNGEE. The DNA of the CDR3 is TGTGCCAGCAGCGTAACAGGCGCTACCTCTGGGGCCAACGTCCTGACTTTC. Translating it yields CASSVTGATSGANVLTF. Looking up the rest from reference TRBV9 and TRBJ2-6 gives the full variable domain: DSGVTQTPKHLITATGQRVTLRCSPRSGDLSVYWYQQSLDQGLQFLIQYYNGEERAKGNILERFSAQQFPDLHSELNLSSLELGDSALYFCASSVTGATSGANVLTFGAGSRLTVL.

This clonotype was seen a handful of times. The CDR3 spells CASSPRGHGELFF. CDR3 sequence (DNA): TGTGCCAGCAGTCCCAGGGGCCACGGGGAGCTGTTTTTT. The chain recombines TRBV27 with TRBJ2-2, with D possibly TRBD1 on 6 matching bases. Trimming removed 5 bases at V and 7 bases at J, with 11 bases between. The germline CDR1 and CDR2 sequences are MNHEY and SMNVEV (reference sequence). The CDR3 is 13 residues long.